In this sample, the clone carrying this TCR beta chain turned up many times. The sample's time point: newly diagnosed GD, antithyroid drugs for less than 3 months. The TCR library used RNA extracted from PBMCs. This entry comes from a study of regulatory T cells in long-lasting Graves disease. Libraries of TCR beta came from iRepertoire HTBI primers plus Arm-PCR of CDR3 regions. Per the study methods: Gene usage covered over 55 TRBV and 14 to 15 TRBJ segments. Using its own MiXCR run on the multiplex PCR reads, TCRdb lists one record per CDR3 protein. These V and J calls derive from TCRdb rather than the authors' analysis. The data contain about 440,000 distinct CDR3 sequences, 15% of them singletons. This same sample was also part of a study on T cells in Graves' hyperthyroidism and ophthalmopathy. That report adds: RT-PCR in the first round (using the HTBI primer set) targeted the TCR CDR3.

The sequence was collected from a woman aged 30 to 39 with Graves disease. The input for sequencing was peripheral blood mononuclear cells (PBMCs), taken at new diagnosis, from a patient treated with antithyroid drugs.

CDR3 nucleotide sequence: TGTGCCAGCAGCTTAGGATCCCAAACTGGAGCGATTGAGCAGTTCTTC. Amino acids: CASSLGSQTGAIEQFF. The chain recombines TRBV7-9 with TRBJ2-1; no definite D call. Germline assignment: CDR1 SEHNR and CDR2 FQNEAQ (reference sequence). V was shortened by 1 base and J by 9 bases, with 19 bases between the two germline ends. The length of the CDR3 is 16 residues. Combining the CDR3 with reference TRBV7-9 and TRBJ2-1 gives the whole variable domain DTGVSQNPRHKITKRGQNVTFRCDPISEHNRLYWYRQTLGQGPEFLTYFQNEAQLEKSRLLSDRFSAERPKGSFSTLEIQRTEQGDSAMYLCASSLGSQTGAIEQFFGPGTRLTVL.